This TCR beta chain was documented in a study of vaccination effects on CD4 cells after COVID-19. At the level of the study: Every participant took two doses of the BNT162b2 or mRNA-1273 vaccine.

The protocol was immunoSEQ multiplex PCR, while the TCRdb copy is restricted to in-frame clones and leaves out a portion. The repertoire holds 35,000 to 45,000 clones, with 70% to 80% as singletons. CDR3 length: 11 residues. The ends were cut back, 6 bases at V and 7 bases at J, with 9 bases in the middle. The germline CDR1 and CDR2 sequences are MNHNY and SVGAGI (reference sequence). Points from the study as a whole: Late post-vaccination, clones induced by infection and those induced by vaccine underwent marked clonal contraction. Nearly all vaccine-induced clones in healthy recipients recognized only SARS-CoV-2.

This clone was found a few times. What it binds is unknown. ViraFEST assay sequencing came after antigen-specific CD4+ T cells were expanded with viral peptide pools. With 9 to 11 days of culture completed, CD4+ T cells were isolated. Nucleocapsid antibodies were negative in the vaccine recipients, who had never had SARS-CoV-2 infection. Specimen: CD4+ T cells from PBMCs cultured with SARS-CoV-2 spike peptides, collected before COVID-19 vaccination. The TCR was taken from a human donor who received a COVID-19 vaccine. The chain combines TRBV6-6 with TRBJ1-2; no clear D gene. DNA for the CDR3: TGTGCCAGCAGATCAGGTGGTGGCTACACCTTC. This sequence encodes CASRSGGGYTF.